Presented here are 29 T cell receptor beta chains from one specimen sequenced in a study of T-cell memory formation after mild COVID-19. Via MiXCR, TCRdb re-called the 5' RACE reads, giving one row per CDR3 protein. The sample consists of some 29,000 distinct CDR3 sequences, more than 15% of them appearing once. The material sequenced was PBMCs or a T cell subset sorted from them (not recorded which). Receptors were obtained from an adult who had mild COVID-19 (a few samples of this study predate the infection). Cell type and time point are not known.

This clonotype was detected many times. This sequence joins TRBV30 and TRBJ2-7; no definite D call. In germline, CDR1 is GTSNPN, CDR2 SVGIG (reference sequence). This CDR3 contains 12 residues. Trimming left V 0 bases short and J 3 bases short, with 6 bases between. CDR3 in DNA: TGTGCCTGGAGTGTAGGGCTCTACGAGCAGTACTTC. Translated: CAWSVGLYEQYF.

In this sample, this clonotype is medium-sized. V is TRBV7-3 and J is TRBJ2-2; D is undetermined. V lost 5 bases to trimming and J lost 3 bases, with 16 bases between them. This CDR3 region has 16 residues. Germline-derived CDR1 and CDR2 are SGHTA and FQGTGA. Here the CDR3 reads CASSKDLRSHTGELFF. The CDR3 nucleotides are TGTGCCAGCAGCAAAGACCTCCGGTCCCACACCGGGGAGCTGTTTTTT.

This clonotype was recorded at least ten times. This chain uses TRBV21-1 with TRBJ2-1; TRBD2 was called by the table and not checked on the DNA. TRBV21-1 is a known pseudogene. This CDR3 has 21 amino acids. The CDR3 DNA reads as TGTGCCAGCAGCAACGGACAACCCATACCAATAGCGGGAGCGGGGGACAATGAGCAGTTCTTC. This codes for CASSNGQPIPIAGAGDNEQFF.

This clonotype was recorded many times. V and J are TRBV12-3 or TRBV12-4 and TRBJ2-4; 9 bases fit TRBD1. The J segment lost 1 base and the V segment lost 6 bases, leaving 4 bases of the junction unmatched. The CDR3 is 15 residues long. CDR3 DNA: TGTGCCAGCAGAACAGGGGGCACGGCCAAAAACATTCAGTACTTC. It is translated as CASRTGGTAKNIQYF.

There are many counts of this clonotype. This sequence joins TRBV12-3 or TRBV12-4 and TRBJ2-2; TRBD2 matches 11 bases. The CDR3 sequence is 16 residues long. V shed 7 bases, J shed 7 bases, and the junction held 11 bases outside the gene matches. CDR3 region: CASTRFGTSGHGELFF. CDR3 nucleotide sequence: TGTGCCAGCACTAGATTTGGGACTAGCGGTCACGGGGAGCTGTTTTTT.

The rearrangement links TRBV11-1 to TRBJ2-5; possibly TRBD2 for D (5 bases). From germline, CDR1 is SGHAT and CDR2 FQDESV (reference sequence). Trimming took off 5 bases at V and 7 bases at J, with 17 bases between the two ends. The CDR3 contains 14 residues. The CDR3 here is CASSLGRPAGTQYF. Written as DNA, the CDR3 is TGTGCCAGCAGCCTTGGACGTCCCGCGGGGACCCAGTACTTC.

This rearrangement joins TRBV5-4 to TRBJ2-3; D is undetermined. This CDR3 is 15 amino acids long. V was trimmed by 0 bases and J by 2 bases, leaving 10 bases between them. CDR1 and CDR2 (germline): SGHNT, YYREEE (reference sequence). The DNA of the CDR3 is TGTGCCAGCAGCTTGGGGGCTTGGTCCACAGATACGCAGTATTTT. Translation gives CASSLGAWSTDTQYF.

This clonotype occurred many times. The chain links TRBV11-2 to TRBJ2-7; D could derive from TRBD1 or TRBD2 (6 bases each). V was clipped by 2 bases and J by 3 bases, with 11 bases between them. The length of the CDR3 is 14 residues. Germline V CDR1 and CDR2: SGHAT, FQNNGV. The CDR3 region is CASSLTGGGYEQYF. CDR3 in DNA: TGTGCCAGCAGCTTAACCGGGGGCGGCTACGAGCAGTACTTC. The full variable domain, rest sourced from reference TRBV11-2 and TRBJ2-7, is EAGVAQSPRYKIIEKRQSVAFWCNPISGHATLYWYQQILGQGPKLLIQFQNNGVVDDSQLPKDRFSAERLKGVDSTLKIQPAKLEDSAVYLCASSLTGGGYEQYFGPGTRLTVT.

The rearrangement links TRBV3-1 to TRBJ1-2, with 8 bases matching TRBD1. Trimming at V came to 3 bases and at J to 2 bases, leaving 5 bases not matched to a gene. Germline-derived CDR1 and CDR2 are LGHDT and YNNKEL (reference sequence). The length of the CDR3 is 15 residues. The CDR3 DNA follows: TGTGCCAGCAGCCATAGGGACAGGACAAACTATGGCTACACCTTC. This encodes CASSHRDRTNYGYTF.

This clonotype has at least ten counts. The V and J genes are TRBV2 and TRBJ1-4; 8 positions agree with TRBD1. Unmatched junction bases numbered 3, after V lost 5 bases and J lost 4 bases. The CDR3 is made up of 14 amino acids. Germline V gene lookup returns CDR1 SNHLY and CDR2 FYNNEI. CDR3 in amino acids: CASSRTGFNEKLFF. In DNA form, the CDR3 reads TGTGCCAGCAGTCGGACAGGGTTTAATGAAAAACTGTTTTTT.

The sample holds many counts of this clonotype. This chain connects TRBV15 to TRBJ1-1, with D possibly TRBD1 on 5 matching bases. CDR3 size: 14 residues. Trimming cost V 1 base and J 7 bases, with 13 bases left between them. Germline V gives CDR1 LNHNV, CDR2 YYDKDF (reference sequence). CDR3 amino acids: CATSRATDYHEAFF. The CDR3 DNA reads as TGTGCCACCAGCAGAGCGACAGATTACCATGAAGCTTTCTTT.

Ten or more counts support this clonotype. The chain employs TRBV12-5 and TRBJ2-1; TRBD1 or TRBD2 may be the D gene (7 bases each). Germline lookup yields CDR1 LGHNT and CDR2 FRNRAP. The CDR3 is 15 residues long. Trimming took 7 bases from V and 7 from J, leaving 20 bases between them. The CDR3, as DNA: TGTGCTAGTGCACGCGGGGGAGGGACAGCTAATGAGCAGTTCTTC. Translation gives CASARGGGTANEQFF.

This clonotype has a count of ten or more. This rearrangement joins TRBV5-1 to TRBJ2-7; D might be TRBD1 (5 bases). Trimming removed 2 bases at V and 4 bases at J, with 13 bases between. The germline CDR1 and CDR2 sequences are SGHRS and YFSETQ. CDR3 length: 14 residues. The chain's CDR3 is CASSFDNTGYEQYF. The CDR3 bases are TGCGCCAGCAGCTTTGATAATACAGGTTACGAGCAGTACTTC.

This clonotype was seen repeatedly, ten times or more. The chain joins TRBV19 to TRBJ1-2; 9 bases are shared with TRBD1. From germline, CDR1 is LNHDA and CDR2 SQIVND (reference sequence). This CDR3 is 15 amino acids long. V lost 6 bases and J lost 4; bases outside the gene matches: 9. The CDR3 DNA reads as TGTGCCAGTAGAACCGGGACAGGGATCGCCTATGGCTACACCTTC. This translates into CASRTGTGIAYGYTF.

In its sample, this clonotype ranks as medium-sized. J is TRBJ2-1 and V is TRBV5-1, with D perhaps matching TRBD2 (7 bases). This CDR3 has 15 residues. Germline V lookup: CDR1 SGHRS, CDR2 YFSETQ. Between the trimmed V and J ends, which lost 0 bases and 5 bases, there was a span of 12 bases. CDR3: CASSLDRGANNEQFF. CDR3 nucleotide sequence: TGCGCCAGCAGCTTGGATCGGGGGGCCAACAATGAGCAGTTCTTC.

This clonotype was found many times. Here the CDR3 reads CASSTGGSNTGELFF. The CDR3 DNA sequence: TGTGCCAGCAGTACCGGCGGCTCGAACACCGGGGAGCTGTTTTTT. The genes are TRBV2 and TRBJ2-2; D gene uncertain. The CDR3 spans 15 residues. Germline V gene data show CDR1 as SNHLY and CDR2 as FYNNEI. V lost 5 bases and J lost 0, with 10 bases in between.

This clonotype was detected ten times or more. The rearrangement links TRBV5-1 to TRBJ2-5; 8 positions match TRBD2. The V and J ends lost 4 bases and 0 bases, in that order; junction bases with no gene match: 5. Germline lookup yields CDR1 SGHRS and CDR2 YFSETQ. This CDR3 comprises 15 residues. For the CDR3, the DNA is TGCGCCAGCAGCAAATTACTAGCGGACCAAGAGACCCAGTACTTC. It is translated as CASSKLLADQETQYF.

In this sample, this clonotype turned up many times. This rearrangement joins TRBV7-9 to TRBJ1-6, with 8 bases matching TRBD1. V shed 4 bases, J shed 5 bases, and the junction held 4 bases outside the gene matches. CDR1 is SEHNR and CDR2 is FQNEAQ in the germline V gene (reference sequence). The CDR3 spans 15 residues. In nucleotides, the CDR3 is TGTGCCAGCAGCTCCGACAGGGGACATAATTCACCCCTCCACTTT. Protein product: CASSSDRGHNSPLHF.

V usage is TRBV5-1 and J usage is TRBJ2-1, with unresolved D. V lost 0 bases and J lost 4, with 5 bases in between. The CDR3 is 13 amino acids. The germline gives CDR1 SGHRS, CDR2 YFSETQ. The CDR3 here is CASSLGWYNEQFF. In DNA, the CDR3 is TGCGCCAGCAGCTTGGGGTGGTACAATGAGCAGTTCTTC. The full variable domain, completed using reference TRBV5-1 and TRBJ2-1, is KAGVTQTPRYLIKTRGQQVTLSCSPISGHRSVSWYQQTPGQGLQFLFEYFSETQRNKGNFPGRFSGRQFSNSRSEMNVSTLELGDSALYLCASSLGWYNEQFFGPGTRLTVL.

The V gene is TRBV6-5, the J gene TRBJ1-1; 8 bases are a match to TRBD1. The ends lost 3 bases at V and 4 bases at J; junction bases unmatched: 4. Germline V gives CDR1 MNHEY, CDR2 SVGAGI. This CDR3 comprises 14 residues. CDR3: CASSYQQGGTEAFF. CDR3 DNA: TGTGCCAGCAGTTATCAACAGGGGGGCACTGAAGCTTTCTTT.

Here the CDR3 reads CASSLGVQGNEQYF. The CDR3 bases are TGTGCCAGCAGCTTAGGTGTACAGGGAAACGAGCAGTACTTC. The rearrangement uses TRBV11-2 and TRBJ2-7, with a tentative D call TRBD1 (6 bases). The CDR3 covers 14 residues. Germline V gives CDR1 SGHAT, CDR2 FQNNGV. V dropped 1 base and J dropped 5 bases, with 12 bases sitting between them.

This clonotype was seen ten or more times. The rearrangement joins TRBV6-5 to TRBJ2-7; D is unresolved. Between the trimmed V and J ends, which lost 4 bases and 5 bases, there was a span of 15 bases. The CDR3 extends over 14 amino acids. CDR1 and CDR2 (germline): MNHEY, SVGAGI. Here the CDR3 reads CASSSVSGPDEQYF. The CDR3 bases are TGTGCCAGCAGTTCCGTCAGTGGGCCGGACGAGCAGTACTTC.

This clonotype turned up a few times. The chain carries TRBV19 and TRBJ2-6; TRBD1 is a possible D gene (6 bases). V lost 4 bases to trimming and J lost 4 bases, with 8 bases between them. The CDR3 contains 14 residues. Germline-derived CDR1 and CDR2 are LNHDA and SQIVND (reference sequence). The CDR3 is CASSTGQGANVLTF. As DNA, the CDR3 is TGTGCCAGTAGTACCGGACAGGGGGCCAACGTCCTGACTTTC. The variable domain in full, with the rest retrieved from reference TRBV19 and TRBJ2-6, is DGGITQSPKYLFRKEGQNVTLSCEQNLNHDAMYWYRQDPGQGLRLIYYSQIVNDFQKGDIAEGYSVSREKKESFPLTVTSAQKNPTAFYLCASSTGQGANVLTFGAGSRLTVL.

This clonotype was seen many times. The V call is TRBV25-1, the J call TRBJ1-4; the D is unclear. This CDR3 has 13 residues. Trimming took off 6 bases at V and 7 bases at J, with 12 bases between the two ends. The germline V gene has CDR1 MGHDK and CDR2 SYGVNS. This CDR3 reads CASRTGMVEKLFF. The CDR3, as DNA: TGTGCCAGCAGGACGGGTATGGTTGAAAAACTGTTTTTT.

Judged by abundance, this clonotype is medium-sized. In DNA, the CDR3 is TGTGCCACCAGCAGAGATGTATGGCAGGGGGCGTCTATGTACTTC. Encoded protein: CATSRDVWQGASMYF. The chain carries TRBV15 and TRBJ2-7; 8 bases are a match to TRBD1. CDR1 and CDR2 (germline): LNHNV, YYDKDF (reference sequence). V lost 0 bases, J lost 12 bases, and 13 bases stayed unmatched. The CDR3 sequence is 15 residues long.

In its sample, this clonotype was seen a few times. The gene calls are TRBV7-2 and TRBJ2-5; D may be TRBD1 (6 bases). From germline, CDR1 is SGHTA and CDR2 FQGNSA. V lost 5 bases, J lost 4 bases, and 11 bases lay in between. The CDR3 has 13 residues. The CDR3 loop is CASSTGTVETQYF. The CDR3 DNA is TGTGCCAGCAGCACAGGGACGGTAGAGACCCAGTACTTC.

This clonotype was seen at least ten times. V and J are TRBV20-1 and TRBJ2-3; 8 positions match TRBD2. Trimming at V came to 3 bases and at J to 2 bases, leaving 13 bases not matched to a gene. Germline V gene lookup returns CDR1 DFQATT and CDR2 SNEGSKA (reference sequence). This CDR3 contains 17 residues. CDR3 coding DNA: TGCAGTGCTAGCCCACCTCGCGGGGGGCCTTACACAGATACGCAGTATTTT. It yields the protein CSASPPRGGPYTDTQYF.

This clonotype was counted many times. The CDR3 DNA sequence: TGTGCCAGCAGCCAAGGAAGCACCATGAACACTGAAGCTTTCTTT. Translation: CASSQGSTMNTEAFF. V usage is TRBV3-1 and J usage is TRBJ1-1; D call uncertain. The germline gives CDR1 LGHDT, CDR2 YNNKEL (reference sequence). The CDR3 length is 15 residues. V was pared by 1 base and J by 0 bases, with 9 bases between.

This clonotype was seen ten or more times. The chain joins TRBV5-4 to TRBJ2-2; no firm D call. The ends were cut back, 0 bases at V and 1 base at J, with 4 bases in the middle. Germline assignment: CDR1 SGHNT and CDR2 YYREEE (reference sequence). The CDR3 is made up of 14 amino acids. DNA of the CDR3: TGTGCCAGCAGCTTGGCGGTGAACACCGGGGAGCTGTTTTTT. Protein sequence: CASSLAVNTGELFF.